The subject of this entry is one T cell receptor beta chain. Its antigen is unidentified. The CDR3 is 14 amino acids. Trimming left V 0 bases short and J 3 bases short, with 11 bases between. The germline CDR1 and CDR2 sequences are GTSNPN and SVGIG (reference sequence). Time point noted: late/post reinfection, 12 to 24 weeks after detection. The sorted cells went straight to TCR sequencing with no prior in vitro expansion. This entry belongs to a study of memory CD8 T cells in hepatitis C reinfection. Findings and limits, study-wide: Roughly 5 donors were too few for definitive public clonotype conclusions.

Produced via immunoSEQ multiplex PCR; TCRdb's table is partial and in-frame only. The sample has some 46,000 clones, about 88% seen once. The sequence was collected from a man between 18 and 35 years old with hepatitis C virus infection. The chain links TRBV30 to TRBJ2-5; a possible D gene is TRBD2 (5 bases). Input material: naive CD8+ T cells sorted from blood. This CDR3 is CAWSVEGLEETQYF. The CDR3 bases are TGTGCCTGGAGTGTTGAGGGTTTGGAAGAGACCCAGTACTTC.